The source of this T cell receptor beta chain is a study of T cells in Graves' hyperthyroidism and ophthalmopathy. Amplification yielded TCR beta CDR3 regions, with RNA transcripts as the source. The TCR CDR3 was amplified in a first-round RT-PCR using the HTBI primer set. TCRdb ran MiXCR on the multiplex PCR reads and lists one entry per CDR3 protein. The data hold over 500,000 distinct CDR3 sequences, with approximately 48% observed a single time. This clonotype has a count of ten or more. Trimming at V came to 4 bases and at J to 5 bases, leaving 1 base not matched to a gene. The CDR3 has 13 amino acids. Germline V gene sequence: CDR1 MDHEN, CDR2 SYDVKM.

The chain carries TRBV28 and TRBJ1-2; TRBD1 matches 10 bases. The material sequenced was peripheral blood or thyroid tissue (not recorded which). The sequence derives from an adult woman with Graves' disease, either hyperthyroidism or ophthalmopathy (not recorded which). The CDR3 sequence: CASSWGQGYGYTF. The CDR3 DNA reads TGTGCCAGCAGTTGGGGACAGGGGTATGGCTACACCTTC.